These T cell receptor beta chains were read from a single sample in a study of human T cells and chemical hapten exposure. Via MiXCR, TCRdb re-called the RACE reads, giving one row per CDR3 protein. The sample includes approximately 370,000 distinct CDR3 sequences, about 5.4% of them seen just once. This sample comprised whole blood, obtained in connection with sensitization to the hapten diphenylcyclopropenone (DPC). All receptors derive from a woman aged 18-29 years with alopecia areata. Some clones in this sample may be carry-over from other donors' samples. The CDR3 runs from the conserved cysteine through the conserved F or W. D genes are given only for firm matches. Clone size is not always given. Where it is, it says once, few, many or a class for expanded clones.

CDR3 DNA: TGCGCCAGCAGCTTGGGGACAGCTCAAGAGACCCAGTACTTC
CDR3 protein: CASSLGTAQETQYF
V gene: TRBV5-1
clone size: few
J gene: TRBJ2-5
D gene: -

CDR3 DNA: TGCGCCAGCAGCTCCGGGACAGGCGCTGTGAACACTGAAGCTTTCTTT
CDR3 protein: CASSSGTGAVNTEAFF
V gene: TRBV5-1
clone size: few
J gene: TRBJ1-1
D gene: TRBD1

CDR3 DNA: TGTGCCAGCAGCTTAGTCAGGATTTCTATCAATGAGCAGTTCTTC
CDR3 protein: CASSLVRISINEQFF
V gene: TRBV11-2
clone size: few
J gene: TRBJ2-1
D gene: -

CDR3 DNA: TGTGCCAGCCGCCTCTCCAGGCGGGGGGGCGTAGATACGCAGTATTTT
CDR3 protein: CASRLSRRGGVDTQYF
V gene: TRBV6-5
clone size: few
J gene: TRBJ2-3
D gene: TRBD2

CDR3 DNA: TGCGCCAGCAGCCTAAACCGGGCCAACAATGAGCAGTTCTTC
CDR3 protein: CASSLNRANNEQFF
V gene: TRBV4-1
clone size: -
J gene: TRBJ2-1
D gene: -

CDR3 DNA: TGTGCCACCCACAGGGGTTACAATCAGCCCCAGCATTTT
CDR3 protein: CATHRGYNQPQHF
V gene: TRBV6-2/TRBV6-3
clone size: -
J gene: TRBJ1-5
D gene: TRBD1

CDR3 DNA: TGTGCCAGCACCGTTTGGGACAGACAAGAGACCCAGTACTTC
CDR3 protein: CASTVWDRQETQYF
V gene: TRBV12-3/TRBV12-4
clone size: few
J gene: TRBJ2-5
D gene: TRBD1

CDR3 DNA: TGTGCCAGCAGCCTCCGGACAGGGTATAATTCACCCCTCCACTTT
CDR3 protein: CASSLRTGYNSPLHF
V gene: TRBV11-1
clone size: few
J gene: TRBJ1-6
D gene: TRBD1

CDR3 DNA: TGTGCCAGCAGTTCGAACTTGGAGGGAGCCTTGAACACCGGGGAGCTGTTTTTT
CDR3 protein: CASSSNLEGALNTGELFF
V gene: TRBV28
clone size: few
J gene: TRBJ2-2
D gene: -

CDR3 DNA: TGCAGTGCCCCGGGACGGTCGGGATACGAGCAGTACTTC
CDR3 protein: CSAPGRSGYEQYF
V gene: TRBV20-1
clone size: many
J gene: TRBJ2-7
D gene: -

CDR3 DNA: TGTGCCAGCAGAACAGGGGGCCCTCTAGTCACTGAAGCTTTCTTT
CDR3 protein: CASRTGGPLVTEAFF
V gene: TRBV28
clone size: -
J gene: TRBJ1-1
D gene: TRBD1

CDR3 DNA: TGTGCCAGCAGTCGAAGCGGGGGGGCCCCCCCCGGGGAGCTGTTTTTT
CDR3 protein: CASSRSGGAPPGELFF
V gene: TRBV6-5
clone size: -
J gene: TRBJ2-2
D gene: TRBD2

CDR3 DNA: TGTGCCAGCAGGCCCTCTCTTATAGATACGCAGTATTTT
CDR3 protein: CASRPSLIDTQYF
V gene: TRBV12-3/TRBV12-4
clone size: many
J gene: TRBJ2-3
D gene: -

CDR3 DNA: TGTGCCAGCAGTCCCACGACCCACTACAATGAGCAGTTCTTC
CDR3 protein: CASSPTTHYNEQFF
V gene: TRBV27
clone size: many
J gene: TRBJ2-1
D gene: -

CDR3 DNA: TGCAGCGTGTATAACTATGGCTACACCTTC
CDR3 protein: CSVYNYGYTF
V gene: TRBV29-1
clone size: many
J gene: TRBJ1-2
D gene: -

CDR3 DNA: TGTGCCAGCAGGCCCCCCACCACGTATGGCTACACCTTC
CDR3 protein: CASRPPTTYGYTF
V gene: TRBV6-5
clone size: few
J gene: TRBJ1-2
D gene: -

CDR3 DNA: TGTGCCACCAGGGAGGGGGGGAGCAATCAGCCCCAGCATTTT
CDR3 protein: CATREGGSNQPQHF
V gene: TRBV6-2/TRBV6-3
clone size: many
J gene: TRBJ1-5
D gene: -

CDR3 DNA: TGCAGCGTTGGAACAGATTCCTACGAGCAGTACTTC
CDR3 protein: CSVGTDSYEQYF
V gene: TRBV29-1
clone size: few
J gene: TRBJ2-7
D gene: -

CDR3 DNA: TGCGCCAGCAGCCTGGTGGGACAGGGTGGCAGAGGCTACACCTTC
CDR3 protein: CASSLVGQGGRGYTF
V gene: TRBV5-1
clone size: few
J gene: TRBJ1-2
D gene: TRBD1

CDR3 DNA: TGTGCCATCAGTGAGTCGGGGCAGGGCGGCGAGCAGTACTTC
CDR3 protein: CAISESGQGGEQYF
V gene: TRBV10-3
clone size: few
J gene: TRBJ2-7
D gene: -

CDR3 DNA: TGTGCCAGCAGTCCAACAGGCTGGGGGGGCACAGATACGCAGTATTTT
CDR3 protein: CASSPTGWGGTDTQYF
V gene: TRBV27
clone size: -
J gene: TRBJ2-3
D gene: -

CDR3 DNA: TGTGCCAGCAGTTTTTTGGGGCCCGTTGAACTGTTTTTT
CDR3 protein: CASSFLGPVELFF
V gene: TRBV28
clone size: few
J gene: TRBJ1-4
D gene: -

CDR3 DNA: TGTGCCAGCGGTCTACAGGAGAATTACAATGAGCAGTTCTTC
CDR3 protein: CASGLQENYNEQFF
V gene: TRBV6-6
clone size: -
J gene: TRBJ2-1
D gene: -

CDR3 DNA: TGTGCCAGCAGTGAGTCCCTCGGGCCGGCGGTCGAGCAGTACTTC
CDR3 protein: CASSESLGPAVEQYF
V gene: TRBV25-1
clone size: few
J gene: TRBJ2-7
D gene: -

CDR3 DNA: TGCGCCAGCAGCTACCTTTTAACTGGGCCCCAGGAGAATTCACCCCTCCACTTT
CDR3 protein: CASSYLLTGPQENSPLHF
V gene: TRBV4-3
clone size: -
J gene: TRBJ1-6
D gene: -